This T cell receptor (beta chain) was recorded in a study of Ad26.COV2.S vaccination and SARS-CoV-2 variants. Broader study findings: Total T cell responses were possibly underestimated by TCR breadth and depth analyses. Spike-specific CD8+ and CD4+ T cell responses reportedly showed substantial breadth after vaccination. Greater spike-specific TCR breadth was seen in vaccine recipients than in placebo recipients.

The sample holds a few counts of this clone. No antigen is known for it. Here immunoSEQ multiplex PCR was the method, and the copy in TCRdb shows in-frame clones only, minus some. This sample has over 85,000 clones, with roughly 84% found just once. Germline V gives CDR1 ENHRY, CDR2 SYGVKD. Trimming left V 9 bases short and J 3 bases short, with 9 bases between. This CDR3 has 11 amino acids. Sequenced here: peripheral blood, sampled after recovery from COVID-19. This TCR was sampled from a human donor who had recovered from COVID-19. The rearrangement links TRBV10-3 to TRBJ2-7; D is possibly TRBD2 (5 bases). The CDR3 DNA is TGTGCCATTAGCGACCACTACGAGCAGTACTTC. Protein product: CAISDHYEQYF.